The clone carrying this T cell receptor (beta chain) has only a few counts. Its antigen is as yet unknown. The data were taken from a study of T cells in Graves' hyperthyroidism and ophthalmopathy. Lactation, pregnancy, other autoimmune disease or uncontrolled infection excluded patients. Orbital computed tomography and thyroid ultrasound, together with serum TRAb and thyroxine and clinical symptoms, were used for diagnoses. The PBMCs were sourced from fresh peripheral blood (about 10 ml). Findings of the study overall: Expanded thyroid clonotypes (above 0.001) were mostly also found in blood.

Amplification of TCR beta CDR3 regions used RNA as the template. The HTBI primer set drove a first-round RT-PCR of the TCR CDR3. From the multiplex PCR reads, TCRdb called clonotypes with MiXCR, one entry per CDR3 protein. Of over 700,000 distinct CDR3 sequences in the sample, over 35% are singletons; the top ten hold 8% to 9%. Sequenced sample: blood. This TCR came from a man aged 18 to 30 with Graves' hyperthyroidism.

DNA for the CDR3: TGTGCCAGTAGTGCGCTTACCGGCCGGATTAATCAGCCCCAGCATTTT. It yields the protein CASSALTGRINQPQHF. The chain uses TRBV19 and TRBJ1-5; D unresolved. There are 16 residues in the CDR3. Germline V lookup: CDR1 LNHDA, CDR2 SQIVND (reference sequence). The V and J ends lost 5 bases and 4 bases respectively, with 18 bases between them.